This T cell receptor beta chain was sequenced for a study of response to subunit inactivated influenza vaccine. TCRdb re-derived calls from the RT-PCR reads in MiXCR, one entry per CDR3 protein. This table holds about 520,000 distinct CDR3 sequences, approximately 24% found once. Whole-study findings and limits: The authors proposed limited new T cell recruitment per seasonal influenza vaccination.

The CDR3 extends over 12 amino acids. Trimming left V 5 bases short and J 2 bases short, with 5 bases between. In germline, CDR1 is SEHNR, CDR2 FQNEAQ (reference sequence). This clonotype has ten or more counts. Its antigen remains unidentified. The sequences come from CD4+ T cells sorted from PBMCs, collected 5 to 6 days after vaccination. This chain links TRBV7-9 with TRBJ2-3; no definite D call. The receptor comes from a man over 45 who received an inactivated influenza vaccine. CDR3 bases: TGTGCCAGCAGCCTACACACAGATACGCAGTATTTT. It is translated as CASSLHTDTQYF.